A selection of T cell receptor beta chains follows, all from one sample in a study of blood T cell repertoires in COVID-19. Only in-frame clones appear in the TCRdb table, and some are missing; sequencing was by immunoSEQ multiplex PCR. Found here are about 320,000 clones, more than 70% of them singletons; the top ten hold 6.4%. Sequencing was done on a sample of peripheral blood. The source is a man in his late teens or twenties who had recovered from COVID-19. Each CDR3 is given without its conserved first and last residue.

v_gene,len,j_gene,CDR3aa
TRBV10-2,12,TRBJ2-7,ASSGGRIEGEQY
TRBV9,12,TRBJ1-2,ASSGDSPIYGYT
TRBV9,13,TRBJ2-3,ASSGGVTSTDTQY
TRBV5-1,12,TRBJ2-3,ASSLTSGGDTQY
TRBV19,13,TRBJ2-4,ASRRDSWAKNIQY
TRBV25-1,14,TRBJ2-1,ASSPPGTGGLNEQF
TRBV20-1,9,TRBJ1-2,SAKQPYGYT
TRBV9,12,TRBJ1-6,ASSVGGLNSPLH
TRBV14,12,TRBJ1-1,ASSLGGSDTEAF
TRBV21-1,18,TRBJ1-3,ASSKSREGGQGSTGNTIY
TRBV2,13,TRBJ1-1,ASSEARDRDTEAF
TRBV10-3,11,TRBJ2-5,AISELLTRPQY
TRBV28,14,TRBJ2-3,ASSSPRDYRTDTQY
TRBV2,11,TRBJ1-2,ASDPGQGYGYT
TRBV5-1,12,TRBJ1-1,ASSSTGMNTEAF
TRBV16,14,TRBJ1-1,ASGDRGRRMNTEAF
TRBV18,12,TRBJ2-7,ASSPGQSSYEQY
TRBV6-2/TRBV6-3,10,TRBJ2-1,ASSYRGQHGI
TRBV30,9,TRBJ1-2,AWSVGDGYT
TRBV9,13,TRBJ2-5,ASSTSGGARETQY
TRBV19,13,TRBJ1-6,ASCTSQGTNSPLH
TRBV11-3,13,TRBJ2-1,ASSVSGRFDNEQF
TRBV9,13,TRBJ2-5,ASSPRGTSGETQY
TRBV5-6,11,TRBJ1-1,ASSLGVGAGAF
TRBV9,13,TRBJ1-1,ASSLAAEMNTEAF
TRBV7-9,11,TRBJ2-7,ASSGEWNYEQY
TRBV5-6,15,TRBJ2-1,ASHIARTLGLLNEQF
TRBV9,14,TRBJ2-1,ASSMPASGRPNEQF
TRBV19,12,TRBJ1-1,ASSSGEMKTEAF
TRBV3-1/TRBV3-2,16,TRBJ2-2,ASSQGPREGLNTGELF
TRBV12-3/TRBV12-4,11,TRBJ1-4,ASSSGTNEKLF
TRBV5-1,13,TRBJ2-1,ASSPGLAGDNEQF
TRBV9,14,TRBJ2-2,ASSVDGGANTGELF
TRBV7-9,15,TRBJ1-5,ASSLAQGDNSNQPQH
TRBV18,13,TRBJ1-1,ASSQQGQGVTEAF
TRBV3-1/TRBV3-2,13,TRBJ2-1,ASSQPGGAYNEQF
TRBV9,13,TRBJ2-3,ASSVVGSVADTQY
TRBV4-2,16,TRBJ2-1,ASSQDGWGLASYNEQF